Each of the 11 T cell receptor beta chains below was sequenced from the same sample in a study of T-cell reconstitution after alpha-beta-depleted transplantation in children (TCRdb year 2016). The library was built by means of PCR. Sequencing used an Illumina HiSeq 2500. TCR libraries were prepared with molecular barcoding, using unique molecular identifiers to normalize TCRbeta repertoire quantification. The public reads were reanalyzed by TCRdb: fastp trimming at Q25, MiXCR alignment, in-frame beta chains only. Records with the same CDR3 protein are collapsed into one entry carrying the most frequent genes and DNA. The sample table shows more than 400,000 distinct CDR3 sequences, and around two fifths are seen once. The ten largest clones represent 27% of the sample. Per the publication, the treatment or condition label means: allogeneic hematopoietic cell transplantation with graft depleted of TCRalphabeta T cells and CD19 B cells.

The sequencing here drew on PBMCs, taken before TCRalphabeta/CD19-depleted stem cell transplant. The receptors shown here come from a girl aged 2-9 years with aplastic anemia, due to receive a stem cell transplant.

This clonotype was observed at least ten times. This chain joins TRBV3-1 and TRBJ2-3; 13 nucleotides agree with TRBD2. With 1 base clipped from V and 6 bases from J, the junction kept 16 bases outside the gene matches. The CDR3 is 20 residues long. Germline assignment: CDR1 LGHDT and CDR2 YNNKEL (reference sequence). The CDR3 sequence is CASSQGILTSGRRGSDTQYF. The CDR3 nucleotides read TGTGCCAGCAGCCAAGGGATCCTGACTAGCGGGAGGAGGGGATCGGATACGCAGTATTTT.

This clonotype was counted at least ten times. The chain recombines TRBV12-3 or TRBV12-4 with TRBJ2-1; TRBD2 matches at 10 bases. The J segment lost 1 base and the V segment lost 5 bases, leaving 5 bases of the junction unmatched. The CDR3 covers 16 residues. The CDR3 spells CASSPPLAGSYNEQFF. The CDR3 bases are TGTGCCAGCAGTCCCCCACTAGCGGGATCCTACAATGAGCAGTTCTTC.

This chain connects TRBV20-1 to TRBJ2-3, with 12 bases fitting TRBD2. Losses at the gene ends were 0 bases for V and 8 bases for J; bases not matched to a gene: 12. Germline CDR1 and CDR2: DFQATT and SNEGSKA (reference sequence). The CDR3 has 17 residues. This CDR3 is CSARDLVGLAGMSTQYF. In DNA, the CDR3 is TGCAGTGCTAGAGATCTCGTGGGACTAGCGGGTATGAGTACGCAGTATTTT.

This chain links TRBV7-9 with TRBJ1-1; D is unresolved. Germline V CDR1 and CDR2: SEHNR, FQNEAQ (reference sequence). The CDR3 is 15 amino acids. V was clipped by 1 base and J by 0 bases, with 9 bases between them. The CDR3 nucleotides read TGTGCCAGCAGCTTAGAGGTCTCCATGAACACTGAAGCTTTCTTT. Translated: CASSLEVSMNTEAFF.

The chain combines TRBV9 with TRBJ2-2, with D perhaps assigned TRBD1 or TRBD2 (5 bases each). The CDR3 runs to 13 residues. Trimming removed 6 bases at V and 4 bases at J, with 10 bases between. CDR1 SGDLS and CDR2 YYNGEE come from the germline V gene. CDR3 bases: TGTGCCAGCAAGGGACGGATCACCGGGGAGCTGTTTTTT. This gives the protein CASKGRITGELFF.

This CDR3 reads CASSSAEATDTQYF. The CDR3, as DNA: TGCGCCAGCAGCTCGGCAGAGGCCACAGATACGCAGTATTTT. The rearrangement links TRBV5-1 to TRBJ2-3, with D hard to call. Germline V gene sequence: CDR1 SGHRS, CDR2 YFSETQ. The ends were cut back, 3 bases at V and 2 bases at J, with 10 bases in the middle. There are 14 residues in the CDR3.

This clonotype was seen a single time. CDR3 bases: TGTGCCAGCAGCGTACCTGGGGCCAACGTCCTGACTTTC. This codes for CASSVPGANVLTF. J is TRBJ2-6 and V is TRBV9; D unresolved. In germline, CDR1 is SGDLS, CDR2 YYNGEE. The V end was cut by 1 base, the J end by 2 bases, with 1 base between. There are 13 residues in the CDR3.

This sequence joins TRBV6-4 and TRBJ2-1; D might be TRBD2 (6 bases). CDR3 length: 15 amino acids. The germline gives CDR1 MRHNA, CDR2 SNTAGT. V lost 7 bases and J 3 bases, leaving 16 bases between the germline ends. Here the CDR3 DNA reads TGTGCCAGCAAGGCGGGGCGTGGGCTCTACAATGAGCAGTTCTTC. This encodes CASKAGRGLYNEQFF.

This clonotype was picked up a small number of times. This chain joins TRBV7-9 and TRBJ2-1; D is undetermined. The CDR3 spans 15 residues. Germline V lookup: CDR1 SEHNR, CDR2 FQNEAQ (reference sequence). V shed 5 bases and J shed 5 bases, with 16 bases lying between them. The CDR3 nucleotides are TGTGCCAGCAGCCAAAGCGAATCTTCCGACAATGAGCAGTTCTTC. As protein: CASSQSESSDNEQFF.

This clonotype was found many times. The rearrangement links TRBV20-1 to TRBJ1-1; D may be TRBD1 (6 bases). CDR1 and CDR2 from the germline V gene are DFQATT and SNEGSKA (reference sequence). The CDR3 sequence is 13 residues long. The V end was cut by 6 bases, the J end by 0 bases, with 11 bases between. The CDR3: CSAGGQLNTEAFF. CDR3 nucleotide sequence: TGCAGTGCCGGTGGACAGCTGAACACTGAAGCTTTCTTT.

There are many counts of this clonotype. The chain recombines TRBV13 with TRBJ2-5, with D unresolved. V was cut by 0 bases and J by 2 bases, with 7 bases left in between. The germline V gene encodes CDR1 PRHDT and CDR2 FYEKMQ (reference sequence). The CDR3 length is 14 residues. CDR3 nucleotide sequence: TGTGCCAGCAGCTTAGGGGCAGCTCAAGAGACCCAGTACTTC. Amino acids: CASSLGAAQETQYF. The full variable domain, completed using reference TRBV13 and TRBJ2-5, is AAGVIQSPRHLIKEKRETATLKCYPIPRHDTVYWYQQGPGQDPQFLISFYEKMQSDKGSIPDRFSAQQFSDYHSELNMSSLELGDSALYFCASSLGAAQETQYFGPGTRLLVL.